The next 15 T cell receptor beta chains were all read from a single sample in a study of T cells in localized non-small cell lung cancer. Only in-frame clones appear in the TCRdb table, and some are missing; sequencing was by immunoSEQ multiplex PCR. The profile shows a few thousand clones, roughly 25% of them singletons. This specimen consisted of lung tumor tissue, obtained before any cancer treatment. These receptors came from an older female donor with stage III lung adenocarcinoma.

V is TRBV19 and J is TRBJ1-2; D is unclear. This CDR3 contains 12 residues. V was clipped by 5 bases and J by 7 bases, with 11 bases between them. Germline V gene data show CDR1 as LNHDA and CDR2 as SQIVND (reference sequence). In DNA form, the CDR3 reads TGTGCCAGTAGTTCGACGGACCTTGGCTACACCTTC. Translation gives CASSSTDLGYTF.

This rearrangement joins TRBV29-1 to TRBJ1-2; 9 bases are shared with TRBD1. V was clipped by 5 bases and J by 7 bases; unmatched bases: 8. The V gene's germline CDR1 is SQVTM and CDR2 ANQGSEA. The CDR3 spans 13 residues. CDR3 sequence: CSVSNRGPGGYTF. CDR3 nucleotides: TGCAGCGTTTCTAACAGGGGGCCAGGTGGCTACACCTTC. The full variable domain, completed using reference TRBV29-1 and TRBJ1-2, is SAVISQKPSRDICQRGTSLTIQCQVDSQVTMMFWYRQQPGQSLTLIATANQGSEATYESGFVIDKFPISRPNLTFSTLTVSNMSPEDSSIYLCSVSNRGPGGYTFGSGTRLTVV.

This chain links TRBV6-8 with TRBJ1-3; TRBD1 aligns across 8 bases. V lost 4 bases to trimming and J lost 0 bases; unmatched junction nucleotides: 8. Germline values: CDR1 MNHGY, CDR2 SAAAGT. This CDR3 is built from 17 residues. The CDR3 sequence is CASSSTRDRSSGNTIYF. The CDR3 DNA is TGTGCCAGCAGTTCGACTCGGGACAGGAGCTCTGGAAACACCATATATTTT.

This clone was detected only a few times. J is TRBJ2-3 and V is TRBV6-8; D uncertain. V gave up 2 bases and J gave up 2 bases, with 11 bases separating them. Germline CDR1 MNHGY, CDR2 SAAAGT. CDR3 size: 15 residues. The CDR3 nucleotides read TGTGCCAGCAGTTACCCCAGATCCAACACAGATACGCAGTATTTT. Translated, it gives CASSYPRSNTDTQYF.

This clone has more than one count but fewer than ten. The chain links TRBV4-1 to TRBJ2-7; D is ambiguous. Germline CDR1 is MGHRA and CDR2 is YSYEKL. The CDR3 length is 15 residues. The V end was cut by 1 base, the J end by 6 bases, with 16 bases between. The CDR3 nucleotides read TGCGCCAGCAGCCAAGTATCCAACGTTCTGGCCGAGCAGTACTTC. This sequence encodes CASSQVSNVLAEQYF.

The CDR3 loop reads CASSVGGAQFYGYTF. CDR3 sequence (DNA): TGTGCCAGCAGCGTAGGGGGGGCCCAATTCTATGGCTACACCTTC. J is TRBJ1-2 and V is TRBV9; weak D call: TRBD1 (6 bases). V lost 0 bases to trimming and J lost 4 bases, with 13 bases between them. The CDR3 extends over 15 amino acids. CDR1 SGDLS and CDR2 YYNGEE come from the germline V gene.

This clone was seen a few times. The rearrangement joins TRBV11-3 to TRBJ2-5; TRBD2 agrees at 10 bases. The germline CDR1 and CDR2 sequences are SGHNT and YENEEA. The CDR3 loop spans 16 amino acids. With V trimmed by 5 bases and J by 1 base, 7 bases remained unmatched. Here the CDR3 reads CASSRGLAGVQETQYF. The DNA for the CDR3 is TGTGCCAGCAGCCGCGGGCTAGCGGGGGTCCAAGAGACCCAGTACTTC.

This chain links TRBV25-1 with TRBJ2-1; D perhaps matches TRBD2 (7 bases). V lost 6 bases and J 7 bases, leaving 16 bases between the germline ends. Per germline, CDR1 MGHDK and CDR2 SYGVNS. This CDR3 comprises 14 residues. CDR3 bases: TGTGCCAGCAGCCTGGGGGGGCGACGGAATGAGCAGTTCTTC. As protein: CASSLGGRRNEQFF.

V gene TRBV11-3 combines with J gene TRBJ1-1; no clear D. The CDR3 consists of 14 residues. The germline V gene encodes CDR1 SGHNT and CDR2 YENEEA. V shed 2 bases and J shed 1 base, with 8 bases lying between them. The CDR3 reads CASSLSASNTEAFF. The CDR3 DNA follows: TGTGCCAGCAGCTTATCAGCTTCGAACACTGAAGCTTTCTTT.

This clone was detected a few times. The chain employs TRBV9 and TRBJ2-1; tentative D call: TRBD2 (5 bases). With 5 bases removed from V and 1 base from J, the gap between germline ends came to 7 bases. This CDR3 has 13 amino acids. Germline V gene data show CDR1 as SGDLS and CDR2 as YYNGEE. CDR3 sequence: CASREVSYNEQFF. CDR3 sequence (DNA): TGTGCCAGCAGGGAGGTTTCCTACAATGAGCAGTTCTTC.

Judged by abundance, this clone is medium-sized. The chain carries TRBV9 and TRBJ1-2, with D possibly being TRBD1 (6 bases). Trimming took 5 bases from V and 8 from J, leaving 22 bases between them. Germline V gives CDR1 SGDLS, CDR2 YYNGEE. The CDR3 is 15 residues long. The CDR3 region has the DNA TGTGCCAGCAGTGTATCCCAAGGACAGCTCTCCGGCTACACCTTC. This codes for CASSVSQGQLSGYTF.

The CDR3 DNA follows: TGTGCCAGTAGTATAAGGGAAACAGGGGGCAACTATGGCTACACCTTC. Protein product: CASSIRETGGNYGYTF. The chain has TRBV19 and TRBJ1-2, with 9 positions matching TRBD1. The CDR3 is 16 residues long. Germline assignment: CDR1 LNHDA and CDR2 SQIVND (reference sequence). After removal of 2 bases from V and 2 bases from J, the junction contained 6 bases not matched to a gene. The whole variable domain, remainder taken from reference TRBV19 and TRBJ1-2, is DGGITQSPKYLFRKEGQNVTLSCEQNLNHDAMYWYRQDPGQGLRLIYYSQIVNDFQKGDIAEGYSVSREKKESFPLTVTSAQKNPTAFYLCASSIRETGGNYGYTFGSGTRLTVV.

This clone has only a few counts. V gene TRBV6-8 combines with J gene TRBJ2-5, with 9 bases fitting TRBD1. Germline CDR1 and CDR2: MNHGY and SAAAGT. The CDR3 totals 15 residues. V shed 8 bases and J 6 bases; nucleotides not matched to a gene: 13. CDR3 sequence reads: CASFPLDGTGKTQYF. For the CDR3, the DNA is TGTGCCAGCTTCCCGTTAGATGGGACAGGGAAGACCCAGTACTTC.

This clone was observed a few times. This chain joins TRBV28 and TRBJ1-2; 11 bases map to TRBD1. Germline loops: CDR1 MDHEN, CDR2 SYDVKM. The length of the CDR3 is 17 residues. Germline trimming cut 4 bases from V and 1 base from J; bases unmatched to any gene: 8. CDR3 amino acids: CASSSRTGGQINYGYTF. The CDR3 nucleotides read TGTGCCAGCAGTTCAAGGACAGGGGGCCAAATTAACTATGGCTACACCTTC.

The chain uses TRBV6-8 and TRBJ1-1, with 7 bases matching TRBD1. This CDR3 comprises 14 residues. V dropped 7 bases and J dropped 4; count of bases not matched to a gene: 9. Germline V gives CDR1 MNHGY, CDR2 SAAAGT. The CDR3 coding sequence is TGTGCCAGCACCCCTGACAGGGTAATCACTGAAGCTTTCTTT. It specifies CASTPDRVITEAFF.